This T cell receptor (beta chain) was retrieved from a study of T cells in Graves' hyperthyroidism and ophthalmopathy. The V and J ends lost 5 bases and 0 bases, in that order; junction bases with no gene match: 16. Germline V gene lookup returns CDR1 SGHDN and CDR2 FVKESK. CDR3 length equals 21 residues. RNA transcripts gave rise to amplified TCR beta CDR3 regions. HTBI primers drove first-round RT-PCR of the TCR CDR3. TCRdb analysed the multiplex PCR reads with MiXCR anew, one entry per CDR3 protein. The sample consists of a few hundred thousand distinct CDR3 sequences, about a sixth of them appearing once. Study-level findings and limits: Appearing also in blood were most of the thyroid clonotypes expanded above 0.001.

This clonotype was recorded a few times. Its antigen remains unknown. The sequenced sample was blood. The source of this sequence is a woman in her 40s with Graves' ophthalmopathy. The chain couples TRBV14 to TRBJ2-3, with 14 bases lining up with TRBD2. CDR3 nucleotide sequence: TGTGCCAGCAGCTACGTCTTGGGACTAGCGGGAGCCGGTCGAAGCACAGATACGCAGTATTTT. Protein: CASSYVLGLAGAGRSTDTQYF.